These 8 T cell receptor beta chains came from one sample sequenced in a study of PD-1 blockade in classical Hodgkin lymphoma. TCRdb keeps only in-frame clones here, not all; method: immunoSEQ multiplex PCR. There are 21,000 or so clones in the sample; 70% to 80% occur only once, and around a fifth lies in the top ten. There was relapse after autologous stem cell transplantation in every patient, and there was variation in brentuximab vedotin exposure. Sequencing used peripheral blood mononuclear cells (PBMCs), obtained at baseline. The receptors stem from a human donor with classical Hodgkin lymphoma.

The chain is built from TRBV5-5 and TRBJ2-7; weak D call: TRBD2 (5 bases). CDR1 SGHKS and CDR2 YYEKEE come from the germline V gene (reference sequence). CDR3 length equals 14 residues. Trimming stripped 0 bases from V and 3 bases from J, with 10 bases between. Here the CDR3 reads CASSLAAEVYEQYF. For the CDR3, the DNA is TGTGCCAGCAGCTTGGCCGCGGAGGTCTACGAGCAGTACTTC.

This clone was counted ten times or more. For the CDR3, the DNA is TGTGCCAGTAGTCGGGCAGGTCTAGCGGGGACCTCTTATGAGCAGTTCTTC. Its protein is CASSRAGLAGTSYEQFF. The V gene is TRBV19, the J gene TRBJ2-1; TRBD2 aligns across 9 bases. Germline loops: CDR1 LNHDA, CDR2 SQIVND (reference sequence). After removal of 5 bases from V and 8 bases from J, the junction contained 16 bases not matched to a gene. The CDR3 loop spans 17 amino acids.

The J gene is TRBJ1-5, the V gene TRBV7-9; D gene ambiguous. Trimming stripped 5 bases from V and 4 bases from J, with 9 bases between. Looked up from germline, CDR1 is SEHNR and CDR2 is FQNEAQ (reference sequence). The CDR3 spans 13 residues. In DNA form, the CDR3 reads TGTGCCAGCAGCATTTTCGAGAATCAGCCCCAGCATTTT. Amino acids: CASSIFENQPQHF.

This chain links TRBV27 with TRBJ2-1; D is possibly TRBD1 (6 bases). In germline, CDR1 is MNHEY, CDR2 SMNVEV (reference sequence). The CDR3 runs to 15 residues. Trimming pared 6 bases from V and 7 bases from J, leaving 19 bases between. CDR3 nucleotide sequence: TGTGCCAGCAGCCGAACAGGGTTGATTGGGAATGAGCAGTTCTTC. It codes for CASSRTGLIGNEQFF.

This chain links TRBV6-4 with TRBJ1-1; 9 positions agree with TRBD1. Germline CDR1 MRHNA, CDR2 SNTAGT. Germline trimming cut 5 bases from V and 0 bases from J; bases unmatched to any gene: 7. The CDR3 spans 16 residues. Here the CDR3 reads CASSPGTGIMNTEAFF. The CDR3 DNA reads TGTGCCAGCAGTCCCGGGACAGGGATCATGAACACTGAAGCTTTCTTT.

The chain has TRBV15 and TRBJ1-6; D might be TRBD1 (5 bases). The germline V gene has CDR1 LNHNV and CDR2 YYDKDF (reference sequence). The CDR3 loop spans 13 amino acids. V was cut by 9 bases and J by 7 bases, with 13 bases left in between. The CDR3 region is CATNTGGNSPLHF. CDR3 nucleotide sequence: TGTGCCACTAACACGGGGGGGAATTCACCCCTCCACTTT.

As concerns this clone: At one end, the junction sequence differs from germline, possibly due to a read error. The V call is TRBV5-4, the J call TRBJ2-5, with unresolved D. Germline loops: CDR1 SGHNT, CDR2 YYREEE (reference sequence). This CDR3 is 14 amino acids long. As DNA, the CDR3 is TGCGCCAGCAGCCAAGGGCTATTCCAAGAGACCCAGTACTTC. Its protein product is CASSQGLFQETQYF.

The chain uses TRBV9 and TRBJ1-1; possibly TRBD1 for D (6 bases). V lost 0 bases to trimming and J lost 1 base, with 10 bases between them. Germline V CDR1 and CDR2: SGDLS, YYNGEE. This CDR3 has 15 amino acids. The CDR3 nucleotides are TGTGCCAGCAGCGTAGGCTGGGACACGAACACTGAAGCTTTCTTT. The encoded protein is CASSVGWDTNTEAFF.